Below are 27 T cell receptor beta chains sequenced from a single sample in a study of T cells in Graves' hyperthyroidism and ophthalmopathy. TCR beta CDR3 regions were amplified from RNA. The HTBI set primed first-round TCR CDR3 RT-PCR. Via MiXCR, TCRdb re-called the multiplex PCR reads, giving one row per CDR3 protein. The sample holds about 560,000 distinct CDR3 sequences, about 43% seen once. The source material was peripheral blood or thyroid tissue (not recorded which). The receptors come from a woman under 30 with Graves' hyperthyroidism.

This clonotype was counted only a few times. V usage is TRBV7-6 and J usage is TRBJ1-3; 8 bases line up with TRBD1. Per the germline V gene, CDR1 is SGHVS and CDR2 is FNYEAQ. After removal of 10 bases from V and 3 bases from J, the junction contained 11 bases not matched to a gene. The CDR3 is 15 residues long. The CDR3 spells CATLSGTGYGNTIYF. CDR3 nucleotide sequence: TGTGCCACTTTATCCGGGACAGGCTATGGAAACACCATATATTTT. The variable domain in full, with the rest retrieved from reference TRBV7-6 and TRBJ1-3, is GAGVSQSPRYKVTKRGQDVALRCDPISGHVSLYWYRQALGQGPEFLTYFNYEAQQDKSGLPNDRFSAERPEGSISTLTIQRTEQRDSAMYRCATLSGTGYGNTIYFGEGSWLTVV.

Ten or more counts support this clonotype. V is TRBV5-1 and J is TRBJ1-1; D is undetermined. V dropped 0 bases and J dropped 7 bases, with 7 bases sitting between them. Germline values: CDR1 SGHRS, CDR2 YFSETQ. There are 12 residues in the CDR3. The CDR3: CASSLVGLEAFF. CDR3 bases: TGCGCCAGCAGCTTGGTTGGGCTTGAAGCTTTCTTT.

A remark on this clonotype: Sequence at one end of the junction differs from germline and may be a read error. The chain combines TRBV10-3 with TRBJ1-2; tentative D call: TRBD1 (5 bases). The CDR3 sequence is 13 residues long. Germline assignment: CDR1 ENHRY and CDR2 SYGVKD. CDR3 coding DNA: TGTGCCAGCAGTGGGACTACTAACTATGGCTACACCTTC. This codes for CASSGTTNYGYTF.

This clonotype was seen at least ten times. The chain employs TRBV29-1 and TRBJ2-6; the match to TRBD2 covers 10 bases. The germline CDR1 and CDR2 sequences are SQVTM and ANQGSEA. V gave up 2 bases and J gave up 1 base; unmatched junction bases: 5. CDR3 length: 17 amino acids. This CDR3 reads CSVERLAGASGANVLTF. Here the CDR3 DNA reads TGCAGCGTTGAAAGGCTAGCGGGAGCTTCTGGGGCCAACGTCCTGACTTTC.

The rearrangement uses TRBV7-2 and TRBJ2-7, with 7 bases that match TRBD1. V was pared by 6 bases and J by 2 bases, with 10 bases of the junction left unmatched. The CDR3 runs to 15 residues. CDR1 is SGHTA and CDR2 is FQGNSA in the germline V gene. This CDR3 is CASSYPVTGTYEQYF. DNA of the CDR3: TGTGCCAGCAGTTACCCCGTGACAGGGACCTACGAGCAGTACTTC. Full variable domain (missing parts from reference TRBV7-2 and TRBJ2-7): GAGVSQSPSNKVTEKGKDVELRCDPISGHTALYWYRQSLGQGLEFLIYFQGNSAPDKSGLPSDRFSAERTGGSVSTLTIQRTQQEDSAVYLCASSYPVTGTYEQYFGPGTRLTVT.

This clonotype showed up many times. The CDR3 DNA follows: TGTGCCACCAGCTCCCGGGACAATAGCAATCAGCCCCAGCATTTT. Protein product: CATSSRDNSNQPQHF. The chain recombines TRBV15 with TRBJ1-5, with D possibly TRBD1 on 6 matching bases. This CDR3 comprises 15 residues. The V end lost 5 bases, the J end lost 0 bases, and 11 bases lay between the germline ends. Germline V gives CDR1 LNHNV, CDR2 YYDKDF (reference sequence).

V and J are TRBV7-3 and TRBJ2-7; D remains unclear. Trimming shortened V by 7 bases and J by 3 bases, and 13 bases separated the two germline ends. The germline CDR1 and CDR2 sequences are SGHTA and FQGTGA. This CDR3 region has 13 residues. This CDR3 reads CASNFGPIYEQYF. CDR3 nucleotide sequence: TGTGCCAGCAACTTCGGACCCATCTACGAGCAGTACTTC.

The rearrangement joins TRBV12-3 or TRBV12-4 to TRBJ1-1; possibly TRBD1 for D (5 bases). V was cut by 7 bases and J by 1 base, with 13 bases left in between. This CDR3 comprises 14 residues. In DNA form, the CDR3 reads TGTGCCAGCACCTGGGGGGGGGAGAACACTGAAGCTTTCTTT. The encoded protein is CASTWGGENTEAFF.

V usage is TRBV19 and J usage is TRBJ2-7; D unresolved. The V end was cut by 3 bases, the J end by 6 bases, with 9 bases between. The CDR3 loop spans 12 amino acids. CDR1 is LNHDA, CDR2 SQIVND, per germline (reference sequence). CDR3 loop: CASSIRVGEQYF. The CDR3 nucleotides are TGTGCCAGTAGTATTAGGGTAGGCGAGCAGTACTTC. Filled out from reference TRBV19 and TRBJ2-7, the complete variable domain reads DGGITQSPKYLFRKEGQNVTLSCEQNLNHDAMYWYRQDPGQGLRLIYYSQIVNDFQKGDIAEGYSVSREKKESFPLTVTSAQKNPTAFYLCASSIRVGEQYFGPGTRLTVT.

V is TRBV15 and J is TRBJ2-6; 7 positions match TRBD2. The CDR3 consists of 15 residues. V was clipped by 0 bases and J by 11 bases; unmatched bases: 7. CDR1 is LNHNV, CDR2 YYDKDF, per germline (reference sequence). The CDR3 here is CATSRDPSGTDVLTF. The CDR3 DNA is TGTGCCACCAGCAGAGACCCGAGCGGGACCGACGTCCTGACTTTC.

The chain carries TRBV19 and TRBJ2-7; 7 nucleotides line up with TRBD1. The germline gives CDR1 LNHDA, CDR2 SQIVND (reference sequence). This CDR3 has 15 amino acids. V shed 5 bases and J 3 bases; nucleotides not matched to a gene: 10. CDR3 loop: CASSVLRDSDYEQYF. The CDR3 nucleotides are TGTGCCAGTAGTGTACTCCGGGACAGCGACTACGAGCAGTACTTC. Filled out from reference TRBV19 and TRBJ2-7, the complete variable domain reads DGGITQSPKYLFRKEGQNVTLSCEQNLNHDAMYWYRQDPGQGLRLIYYSQIVNDFQKGDIAEGYSVSREKKESFPLTVTSAQKNPTAFYLCASSVLRDSDYEQYFGPGTRLTVT.

The sample holds a few counts of this clonotype. The chain recombines TRBV4-2 with TRBJ1-1; no firm D call. In germline, CDR1 is LGHNA, CDR2 YNFKEQ. The CDR3 has 13 amino acids. Trimming cost V 0 bases and J 4 bases, with 6 bases left between them. For the CDR3, the DNA is TGTGCCAGCAGCCAAGACGGATTCACTGAAGCTTTCTTT. It specifies CASSQDGFTEAFF.

Worth noting for this clonotype: The CDR3 does not end in the conserved phenylalanine or tryptophan, so this is likely a read error. The DNA is omitted, as the CDR3 cannot be located on it reliably, and the CDR3 follows TCRdb's listing. This chain uses TRBV2 with TRBJ1-6; the table calls TRBD1, which could not be checked here. CDR1 is SNHLY and CDR2 is FYNNEI in the germline V gene. The CDR3 length equals 11 residues, ends included. This chain's CDR3 is CASSEGRVAGY.

V is TRBV5-1 and J is TRBJ1-1; no definite D call. This CDR3 comprises 15 residues. The germline CDR1 and CDR2 sequences are SGHRS and YFSETQ. V was pared by 4 bases and J by 5 bases, with 18 bases between. In DNA form, the CDR3 reads TGCGCCAGCAGCATCGGACGGGGAGTAGGGACTGAAGCTTTCTTT. It yields the protein CASSIGRGVGTEAFF.

This clonotype showed up just once. CDR3 DNA: TGTGCCAGCAGCCTATCCCTTATGGGACAGGGCGATGGCTACACCTTC. Translated, it gives CASSLSLMGQGDGYTF. This chain joins TRBV25-1 and TRBJ1-2; 9 bases map to TRBD1. This CDR3 is 16 amino acids long. The V and J ends lost 6 bases and 6 bases, in that order; junction bases with no gene match: 14. In germline, CDR1 is MGHDK, CDR2 SYGVNS.

This chain uses TRBV25-1 with TRBJ1-6; 7 bases are a match to TRBD1. With V trimmed by 6 bases and J by 6 bases, 8 bases remained unmatched. CDR3 length: 15 amino acids. Germline V gene lookup returns CDR1 MGHDK and CDR2 SYGVNS. CDR3 amino acids: CASSQNGQANSPLHF. The CDR3 coding sequence is TGTGCCAGCAGCCAAAACGGACAGGCTAATTCACCCCTCCACTTT. Full variable domain (outside the CDR3, taken from reference TRBV25-1 and TRBJ1-6): EADIYQTPRYLVIGTGKKITLECSQTMGHDKMYWYQQDPGMELHLIHYSYGVNSTEKGDLSSESTVSRIRTEHFPLTLESARPSHTSQYLCASSQNGQANSPLHFGNGTRLTVT.

This chain uses TRBV7-2 with TRBJ2-7; 14 nucleotides align to TRBD2. The CDR3 loop spans 16 amino acids. From germline, CDR1 is SGHTA and CDR2 FQGNSA. The V and J ends lost 1 base and 5 bases, in that order; junction bases with no gene match: 4. This CDR3 is CASSLVSGLAGDEQYF. The CDR3, as DNA: TGTGCCAGCAGCTTAGTTTCGGGACTAGCGGGAGACGAGCAGTACTTC.

The chain is built from TRBV5-1 and TRBJ2-6, with D hard to call. Germline CDR1 and CDR2: SGHRS and YFSETQ. V was cut by 2 bases and J by 7 bases, with 7 bases left in between. This CDR3 is built from 13 residues. CDR3 DNA: TGCGCCAGCAGCTTTGACGGCGCCAACGTCCTGACTTTC. The encoded protein is CASSFDGANVLTF.

Regarding this clonotype: A much larger clone differs from this one at a single base, so this may be a read error. The CDR3 carries no conserved terminal phenylalanine or tryptophan, so it likely arises from a read error. V usage is TRBV5-1 and J usage is TRBJ1-2; D call uncertain. The germline V gene has CDR1 SGHRS and CDR2 YFSETQ. The CDR3 is 14 amino acids. Trimming took 1 base from V and 0 from J, leaving 7 bases between them. CDR3 region: CASSLRGPNYGYTS. CDR3 DNA: TGCGCCAGCAGCTTGAGAGGGCCTAACTATGGCTACACCTCC.

In the case of this clonotype: Given a much more abundant clone one base away, this may be a read error. The chain joins TRBV9 to TRBJ1-6; D not certain. This CDR3 contains 12 residues. With 7 bases removed from V and 7 bases from J, the gap between germline ends came to 9 bases. The V gene's germline CDR1 is SGDLS and CDR2 YYNGEE. CDR3 DNA: TGTGCCAGCCGGACGGAGAATTCACCCCTCCACTTT. Amino acid sequence: CASRTENSPLHF.

This clonotype occurred a few times. The gene calls are TRBV12-3 or TRBV12-4 and TRBJ1-5; D gene unclear. Trimming took 6 bases from V and 0 from J, leaving 12 bases between them. The CDR3 contains 15 residues. CDR3 sequence reads: CASRGGRYSNQPQHF. In DNA form, the CDR3 reads TGTGCCAGCAGAGGAGGACGGTATAGCAATCAGCCCCAGCATTTT.

This chain connects TRBV9 to TRBJ1-2, with TRBD1 as a possible D gene (6 bases). V was shortened by 7 bases and J by 4 bases, with 14 bases between the two germline ends. This CDR3 comprises 13 residues. CDR1 SGDLS and CDR2 YYNGEE come from the germline V gene. The CDR3 coding sequence is TGTGCCAGCCAGTTGCGGGGGCGCTATGGCTACACCTTC. It codes for CASQLRGRYGYTF.

The rearrangement links TRBV7-2 to TRBJ2-2; 10 nucleotides agree with TRBD2. Trimming took 2 bases from V and 7 from J; bases not matched to a gene: 10. The CDR3 sequence is 17 residues long. Germline CDR1 reads SGHTA; CDR2 reads FQGNSA. The CDR3 DNA reads TGTGCCAGCAGCTTATTTCCTAGCGGGAGTGCGAACGGGGAGCTGTTTTTT. Encoded protein: CASSLFPSGSANGELFF.

V and J are TRBV10-3 and TRBJ1-1; D gene ambiguous. Germline CDR1 ENHRY, CDR2 SYGVKD. This CDR3 contains 13 residues. V shed 5 bases and J shed 0 bases, with 7 bases lying between them. CDR3 protein: CAISPLLNTEAFF. Written as DNA, the CDR3 is TGTGCCATCAGTCCACTCTTGAACACTGAAGCTTTCTTT.

This clonotype has just a few counts. The chain joins TRBV4-2 to TRBJ1-1, with D perhaps TRBD1 (6 bases). Between the trimmed V and J ends, which lost 9 bases and 4 bases, there was a span of 18 bases. The germline V gene encodes CDR1 LGHNA and CDR2 YNFKEQ. The CDR3 covers 14 residues. The CDR3 DNA follows: TGTGCCAGTATCAAGGGGGGCTCGGGCACTGAAGCTTTCTTT. Encoded protein: CASIKGGSGTEAFF.

This clonotype came up a few times. The J gene is TRBJ2-2, the V gene TRBV9; 10 bases are a match to TRBD2. The germline CDR1 and CDR2 sequences are SGDLS and YYNGEE. This CDR3 region has 14 residues. Trimming cost V 7 bases and J 6 bases; bases outside gene matches: 6. In DNA form, the CDR3 reads TGTGCCAGCGCTAGCGGGAGTGGAGCCGGGGAGCTGTTTTTT. It is translated as CASASGSGAGELFF.

The chain links TRBV5-1 to TRBJ2-7; D may match TRBD1 or TRBD2 (5 bases each). The V gene lost 3 bases and the J gene lost 6 bases, with 16 bases spanning the gap. This CDR3 has 14 amino acids. Germline V gene data show CDR1 as SGHRS and CDR2 as YFSETQ. CDR3 residues: CASSWTGPTSEQYF. The DNA of the CDR3 is TGCGCCAGCAGCTGGACGGGACCCACAAGCGAGCAGTACTTC.